A selection of T cell receptor beta chains follows, all from one sample in a study of T cell changes during pregnancy in multiple sclerosis. Assay used: immunoSEQ multiplex PCR; TCRdb lists only in-frame clones, some missing. The sample lists just under 85,000 clones, approximately 93% occurring once. The sequenced sample was peripheral blood, obtained in the first trimester of pregnancy. These receptor sequences come from a female donor with multiple sclerosis, enrolled in a pregnancy study. The CDR3 runs from the conserved cysteine through the conserved F or W. The D gene is left open where the match is weak. Part of the rows lack a size; the others show once, few, many or a class for expanded clones.

>NA|TRBV30|TRBJ1-2|NA
CAWGGVYPGRNYGYTF
TGTGCCTGGGGCGGGGTATATCCTGGTAGGAACTATGGCTACACCTTC
>TRBD1|TRBV27|TRBJ1-5|NA
CASSLRGGTGAFQPQHF
TGTGCCAGCAGTTTGAGGGGTGGGACAGGAGCTTTTCAGCCCCAGCATTTT
>TRBD2|TRBV28|TRBJ2-2|NA
CASSWLKLAGKKNTGELFF
TGTGCCAGCAGTTGGTTGAAACTAGCGGGGAAAAAGAACACCGGGGAGCTGTTTTTT
>NA|TRBV6-4|TRBJ2-2|NA
CASSELAGGELFF
TGTGCCAGCAGTGAACTAGCCGGCGGGGAGCTGTTTTTT
>NA|TRBV11-3|TRBJ2-5|NA
CASSLDRSQETQYF
TGTGCCAGCAGCTTGGACAGATCCCAAGAGACCCAGTACTTC
>NA|TRBV28|TRBJ2-3|NA
CASSSAPVGQYF
TGTGCCAGCAGCAGCGCCCCCGTAGGGCAGTATTTT
>NA|TRBV21-1|TRBJ2-7|NA
CASSAQGREYEQYF
TGTGCCAGCAGCGCTCAAGGCCGGGAATACGAGCAGTACTTC
>TRBD1|TRBV30|TRBJ1-6|few
CAWSGTGGSPLHF
TGTGCCTGGAGTGGAACAGGGGGTTCACCCCTCCACTTT
>TRBD1|TRBV7-9|TRBJ2-5|NA
CASSLTGGGQETQYF
TGTGCCAGCAGCTTAACAGGGGGTGGCCAAGAGACCCAGTACTTC
>NA|TRBV4-3|TRBJ2-7|NA
CASSQDPRADHEQYF
TGCGCCAGCAGCCAAGATCCCAGGGCGGACCACGAGCAGTACTTC
>TRBD1|TRBV2|TRBJ2-7|NA
CANALTGAQYF
TGTGCCAACGCCCTCACAGGGGCGCAGTACTTC
>NA|TRBV14|TRBJ2-7|NA
CASSQVGGFYEQYF
TGTGCCAGCAGCCAAGTAGGAGGGTTCTACGAGCAGTACTTC
>NA|TRBV7-2|TRBJ2-3|NA
CASSPNSRGTQYF
TGTGCCAGCAGCCCGAATTCCCGCGGTACGCAGTATTTT
>TRBD2|TRBV6-5|TRBJ2-7|NA
CASSSREGGQYEQYF
TGTGCCAGCAGTAGCCGAGAGGGAGGGCAGTACGAGCAGTACTTC
>TRBD2|TRBV5-4|TRBJ2-3|NA
CASSLYGSSGGATDTQYF
TGTGCCAGCAGCTTGTATGGGTCAAGCGGGGGGGCAACGGATACGCAGTATTTT
>TRBD2|TRBV5-1|TRBJ2-7|NA
CASSFRTSGTYEQYF
TGCGCCAGCAGCTTTAGGACTAGCGGAACCTACGAGCAGTACTTC